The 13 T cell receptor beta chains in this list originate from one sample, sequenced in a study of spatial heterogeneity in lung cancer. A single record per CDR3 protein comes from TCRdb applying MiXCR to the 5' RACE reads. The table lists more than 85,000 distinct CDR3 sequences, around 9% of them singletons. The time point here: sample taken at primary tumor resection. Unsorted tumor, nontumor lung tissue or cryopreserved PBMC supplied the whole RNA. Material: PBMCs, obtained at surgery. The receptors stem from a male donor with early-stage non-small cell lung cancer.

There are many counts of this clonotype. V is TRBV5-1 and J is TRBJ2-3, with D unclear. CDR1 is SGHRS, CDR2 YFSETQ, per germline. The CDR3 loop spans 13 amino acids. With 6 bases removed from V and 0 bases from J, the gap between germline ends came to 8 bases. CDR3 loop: CASNQQSTDTQYF. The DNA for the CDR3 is TGCGCCAGCAATCAGCAAAGCACAGATACGCAGTATTTT.

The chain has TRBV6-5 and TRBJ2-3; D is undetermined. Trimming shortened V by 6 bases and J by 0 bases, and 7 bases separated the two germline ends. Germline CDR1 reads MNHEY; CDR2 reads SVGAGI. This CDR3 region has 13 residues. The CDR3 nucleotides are TGTGCCAGCAGGGCCCACAGCACAGATACGCAGTATTTT. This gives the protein CASRAHSTDTQYF.

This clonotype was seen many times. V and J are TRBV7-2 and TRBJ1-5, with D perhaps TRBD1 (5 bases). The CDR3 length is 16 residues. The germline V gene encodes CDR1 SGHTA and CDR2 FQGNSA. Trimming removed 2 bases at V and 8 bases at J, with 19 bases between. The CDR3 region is CASSLSARGLGEPQHF. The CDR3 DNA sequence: TGTGCCAGCAGCTTATCTGCTAGGGGACTAGGGGAGCCCCAGCATTTT.

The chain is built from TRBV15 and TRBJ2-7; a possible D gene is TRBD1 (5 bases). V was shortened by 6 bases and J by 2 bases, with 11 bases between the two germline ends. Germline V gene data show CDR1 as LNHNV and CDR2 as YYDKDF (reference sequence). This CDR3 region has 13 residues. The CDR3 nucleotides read TGTGCCACCAGTACAGGATACCCCTACGAGCAGTACTTC. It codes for CATSTGYPYEQYF.

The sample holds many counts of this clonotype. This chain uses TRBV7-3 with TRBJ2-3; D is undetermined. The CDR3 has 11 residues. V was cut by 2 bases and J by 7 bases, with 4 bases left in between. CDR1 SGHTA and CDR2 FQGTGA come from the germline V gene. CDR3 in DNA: TGTGCCAGCAGCTTAGAAAATACGCAGTATTTT. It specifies CASSLENTQYF.

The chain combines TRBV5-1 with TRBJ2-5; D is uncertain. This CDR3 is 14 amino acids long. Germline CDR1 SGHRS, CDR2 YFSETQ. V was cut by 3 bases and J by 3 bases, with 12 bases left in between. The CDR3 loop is CASSSADGEETQYF. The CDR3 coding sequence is TGCGCCAGCAGCTCGGCGGACGGCGAAGAGACCCAGTACTTC. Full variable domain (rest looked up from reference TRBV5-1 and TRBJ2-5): KAGVTQTPRYLIKTRGQQVTLSCSPISGHRSVSWYQQTPGQGLQFLFEYFSETQRNKGNFPGRFSGRQFSNSRSEMNVSTLELGDSALYLCASSSADGEETQYFGPGTRLLVL.

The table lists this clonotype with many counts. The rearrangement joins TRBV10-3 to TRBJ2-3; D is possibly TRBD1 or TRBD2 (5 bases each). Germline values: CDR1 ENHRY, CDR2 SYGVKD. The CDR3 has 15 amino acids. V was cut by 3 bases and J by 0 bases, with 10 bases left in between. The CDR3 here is CAISEDGDSTDTQYF. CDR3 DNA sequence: TGTGCCATCAGTGAAGACGGGGACAGCACAGATACGCAGTATTTT.

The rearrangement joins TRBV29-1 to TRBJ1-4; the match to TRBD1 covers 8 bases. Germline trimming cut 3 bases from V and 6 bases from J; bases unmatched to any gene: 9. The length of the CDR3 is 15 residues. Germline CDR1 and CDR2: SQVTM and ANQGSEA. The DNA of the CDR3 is TGCAGCGTTGACGACGACAGGGGAGGAGATGAAAAACTGTTTTTT. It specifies CSVDDDRGGDEKLFF.

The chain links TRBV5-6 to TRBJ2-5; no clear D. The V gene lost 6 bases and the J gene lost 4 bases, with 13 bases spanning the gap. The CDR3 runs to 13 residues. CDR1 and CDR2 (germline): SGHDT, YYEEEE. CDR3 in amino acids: CASTSASRETQYF. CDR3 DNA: TGTGCCAGCACCTCGGCTAGTAGAGAGACCCAGTACTTC.

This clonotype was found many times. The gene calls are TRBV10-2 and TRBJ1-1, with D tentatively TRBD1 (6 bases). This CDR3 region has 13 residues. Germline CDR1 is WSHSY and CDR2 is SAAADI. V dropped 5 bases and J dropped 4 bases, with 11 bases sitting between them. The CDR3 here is CASSFGGGTEAFF. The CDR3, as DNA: TGCGCCAGCAGTTTCGGAGGGGGCACTGAAGCTTTCTTT.

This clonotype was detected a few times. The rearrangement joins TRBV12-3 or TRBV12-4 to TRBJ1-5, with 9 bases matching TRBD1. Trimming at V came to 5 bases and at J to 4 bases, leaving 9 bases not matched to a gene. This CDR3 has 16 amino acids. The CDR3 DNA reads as TGTGCCAGCAGTAACAGGGGGCGCTTATCTAATCAGCCCCAGCATTTT. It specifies CASSNRGRLSNQPQHF.

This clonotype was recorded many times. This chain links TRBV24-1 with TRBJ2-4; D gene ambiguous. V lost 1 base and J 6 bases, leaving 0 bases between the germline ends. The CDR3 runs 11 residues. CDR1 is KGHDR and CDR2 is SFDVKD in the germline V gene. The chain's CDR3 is CATSDLNIQYF. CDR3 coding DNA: TGTGCCACCAGTGATTTAAACATTCAGTACTTC.

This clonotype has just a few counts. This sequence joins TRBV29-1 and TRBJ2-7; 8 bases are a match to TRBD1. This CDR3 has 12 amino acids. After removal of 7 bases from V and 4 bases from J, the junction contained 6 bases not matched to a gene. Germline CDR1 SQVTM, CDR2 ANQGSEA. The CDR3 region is CSGGQGGYEQYF. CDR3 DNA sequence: TGCAGCGGTGGACAGGGTGGGTACGAGCAGTACTTC.